The T cell receptor (beta chain) described here comes from a study of cytomegalovirus exposure and HLA in healthy donors. Per the germline V gene, CDR1 is SGHRS and CDR2 is YFSETQ. V dropped 3 bases and J dropped 2; count of bases not matched to a gene: 5. There are 14 residues in the CDR3. Both 60 Vbeta primers and 13 Jbeta primers went into the PCR. TCRdb's table, derived via immunoSEQ multiplex PCR, lists solely in-frame clones and lacks some. The sample has approximately 170,000 clones; around 80% are singletons. J is TRBJ2-7 and V is TRBV5-1; 7 nucleotides line up with TRBD1. The source material was PBMCs. The source is a woman between 45 and 60 years old in good health and CMV-seronegative. CDR3 loop: CASSYQGEPYEQYF. The CDR3 DNA sequence: TGCGCCAGCAGCTATCAGGGGGAACCCTACGAGCAGTACTTC.